Sequencing of this T cell receptor (beta chain) was carried out in a study of blood T cell repertoires in COVID-19. Trimming took 5 bases from V and 0 from J, leaving 20 bases between them. The germline CDR1 and CDR2 sequences are SGHAT and FQNNGV. CDR3 length equals 17 residues. Authors' processing steps: Estimation of nucleated cell counts was performed using reference gene primer amplification. Generated by immunoSEQ multiplex PCR, the TCRdb table keeps only in-frame clones and is missing some. V, J and clone size are taken as reported in that table, and D and trimming were inferred from the DNA itself. The sample shows fewer than 250,000 clones, roughly 84% of them seen only once. Participants, about 18 to 100 years old, spanned fewer than 30 US areas. Researchers sorted participants into cohorts using their self-reported clinical history.

Source material: PBMCs or T cells enriched from blood (not recorded which). The TCR was taken from a woman aged 25 to 39 who had been exposed to COVID-19. V and J are TRBV11-2 and TRBJ2-7, with D maybe TRBD2 (6 bases). The CDR3 DNA is TGTGCCAGCAGCCCCGGCGGGACCCAAACCTCCTCCTACGAGCAGTACTTC. Its translation: CASSPGGTQTSSYEQYF.